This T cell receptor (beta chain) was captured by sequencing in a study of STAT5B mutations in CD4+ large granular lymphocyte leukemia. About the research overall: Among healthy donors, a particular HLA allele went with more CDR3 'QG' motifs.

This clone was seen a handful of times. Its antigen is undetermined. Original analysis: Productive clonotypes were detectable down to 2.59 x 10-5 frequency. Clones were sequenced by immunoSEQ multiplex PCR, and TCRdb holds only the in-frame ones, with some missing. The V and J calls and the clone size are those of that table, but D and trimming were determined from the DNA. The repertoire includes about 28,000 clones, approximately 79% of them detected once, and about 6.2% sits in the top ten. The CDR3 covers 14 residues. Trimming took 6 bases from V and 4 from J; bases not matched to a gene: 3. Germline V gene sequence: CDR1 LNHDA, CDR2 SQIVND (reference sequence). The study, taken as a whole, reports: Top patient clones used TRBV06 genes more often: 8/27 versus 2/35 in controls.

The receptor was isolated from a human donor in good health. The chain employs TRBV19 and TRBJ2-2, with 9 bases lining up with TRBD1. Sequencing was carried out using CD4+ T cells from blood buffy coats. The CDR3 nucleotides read TGTGCCAGTAGGACGACAGGGGGCACCGGGGAGCTGTTTTTT. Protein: CASRTTGGTGELFF.